Listed below are T cell receptor beta chains from one sample, sequenced in a study of blood T cell repertoires in COVID-19. This table comes from immunoSEQ multiplex PCR, and its TCRdb copy is limited to in-frame clones, with some not included. The sample lists approximately 150,000 clones, 87% seen once, with about 6% in the top ten. The sequencing sample was made of peripheral blood. These receptors were collected from an elderly man with acute or convalescent COVID-19. Both conserved end residues are part of each CDR3. The D gene is left open where the match is weak. The listing skips clone size in some rows; elsewhere it reads once, few, many or a size class.

v_gene	d_gene	abundance	j_gene	CDR3nt	CDR3aa
TRBV6-5	.	.	TRBJ2-3	TGTGCCAGCAGCCAGGACACGATCACAGATACGCAGTATTTT	CASSQDTITDTQYF
TRBV27	TRBD1	.	TRBJ1-5	TGTGCCAGCAGTTTATCCGGGACAGGCAATCAGCCCCAGCATTTT	CASSLSGTGNQPQHF
TRBV28	TRBD1	.	TRBJ2-7	TGTGCCAGCAGTTCTCCTCCCGGGACAGGTATTCCCTACGAGCAGTACTTC	CASSSPPGTGIPYEQYF
TRBV3-1/TRBV3-2	TRBD1	.	TRBJ1-1	TGTGCCAGCAGCCAGGCGGGACAGGGGAACACTGAAGCTTTCTTT	CASSQAGQGNTEAFF
TRBV5-1	TRBD1	.	TRBJ1-2	TGCGCCAGCAGCTTAGACAGGGGTGGCTACACCTTC	CASSLDRGGYTF
TRBV28	TRBD2	.	TRBJ2-1	TGTGCCAGCAGGTCGGCGGCTAGCGGGGGGCCGAGCTCCTACAATGAGCAGTTCTTC	CASRSAASGGPSSYNEQFF
TRBV28	TRBD1	.	TRBJ1-1	TGTGCCAGCAGTGACAGGGGCACTGAAGCTTTCTTT	CASSDRGTEAFF
TRBV21-1	.	.	TRBJ1-2	.	CASSKRRGYGCYTF
TRBV19	TRBD1	once	TRBJ2-7	TGTGCCAGTAGTATAGACAAGACAGGGACCTACGAGCAGTACTTC	CASSIDKTGTYEQYF
TRBV7-2	TRBD2	few	TRBJ2-7	TGTGCCAGCAGCAGTACTAGCGGGGTCCTCTACGAGCAGTACTTC	CASSSTSGVLYEQYF
TRBV9	TRBD1	.	TRBJ1-2	TGTGCCAGCAGCCCAGAGGGACGGGACAGGGTTTTCTATGGCTACACCTTC	CASSPEGRDRVFYGYTF
TRBV2	TRBD1	.	TRBJ2-7	TGTGCCAGCAGTGAGGGACAGGGGTCTTACGAGCAGTACTTC	CASSEGQGSYEQYF
TRBV5-1	TRBD1	.	TRBJ2-3	TGCGCCAGCAGCACGGGACAGGGTGGCACAGATACGCAGTATTTT	CASSTGQGGTDTQYF
TRBV19	TRBD1	.	TRBJ2-7	TGTGCCAGTAGTATCGACAGGGGGGCTTACGAGCAGTACTTC	CASSIDRGAYEQYF
TRBV28	.	few	TRBJ1-4	TGTGCCAGCAGTTTACTCCGAAGAGGAAAACTGTTTTTT	CASSLLRRGKLFF
TRBV5-4	.	.	TRBJ2-2	TGTGCCAGCAGCTTTCCGGGGAGGACCGGGGAGCTGTTTTTT	CASSFPGRTGELFF
TRBV27	TRBD1	.	TRBJ2-7	TGTGCCAGCAGTTCAGACAGGGGGCCGGTCGAGCAGTACTTC	CASSSDRGPVEQYF
TRBV19	.	.	TRBJ1-5	TGTGCCAGCAGACAGCTTAGCAATCAGCCCCAGCATTTT	CASRQLSNQPQHF
TRBV7-9	TRBD2	once	TRBJ2-7	TGTGCCAGCAGCTTGACTAGCGGGGTCTACGAGCAGTACTTC	CASSLTSGVYEQYF
TRBV3-1/TRBV3-2	.	.	TRBJ1-1	TGTGCCAGCAGCCGCAATTACGGGAGCCAGAACACTGAAGCTTTCTTT	CASSRNYGSQNTEAFF
TRBV11-2	TRBD1	.	TRBJ1-2	TGTGCCAGCAGCCTGGACAGGGACTATGGCTACACCTTC	CASSLDRDYGYTF
TRBV3-1/TRBV3-2	TRBD2	.	TRBJ2-5	TGTGCCAGCAGGGAACCGACTAGCGGGGGGCAGACCCAGTACTTC	CASREPTSGGQTQYF
TRBV28	TRBD1	.	TRBJ1-2	TGTGCCAGCAGTTTATCTCTGGGACAGGGGCGAGGCTACACCTTC	CASSLSLGQGRGYTF
TRBV5-1	.	.	TRBJ1-2	TGCGCCAGCAGCTTGGGGGGAGATACTAACTATGGCTACACCTTC	CASSLGGDTNYGYTF
TRBV5-4	TRBD1	.	TRBJ2-3	TGTGCCAGCAGCTGGAAGACGGGACAGGGCACAGATACGCAGTATTTT	CASSWKTGQGTDTQYF
TRBV5-8	.	.	TRBJ2-1	TGTGCCAGCCTATGGGGGGGCGCAGGTTCCAATGAGCAGTTCTTC	CASLWGGAGSNEQFF
TRBV30	.	.	TRBJ1-3	TGTGCCTGGAGTTTCTCTAGCTCTGGAAACACCATATATTTT	CAWSFSSSGNTIYF
TRBV6-4	.	.	TRBJ1-2	TGTGCCAGCAGTGACTCGACGCGGTCTAGAGGCTACACCTTC	CASSDSTRSRGYTF
TRBV7-2	.	.	TRBJ2-5	TGTGCCAGCAGCTTACTTTCCGGGGTACCCCAGGAGACCCAGTACTTC	CASSLLSGVPQETQYF
TRBV7-2	TRBD1	.	TRBJ2-1	TGTGCCAGCAGCTTAACCGGACAGGGGGCGGTTGAGCAGTTCTTC	CASSLTGQGAVEQFF
TRBV28	.	.	TRBJ1-5	TGTGCCAGCAGTTTCGGCAATCAGCCCCAGCATTTT	CASSFGNQPQHF
TRBV5-6	TRBD1	.	TRBJ2-5	TGTGCCAGCAGCTTGCGGACAGGGCGAGAGACCCAGTACTTC	CASSLRTGRETQYF
TRBV9	TRBD1	.	TRBJ1-2	TGTGCCAGCAGCGTACTCGGGACAGGGAGCTATGGCTACACCTTC	CASSVLGTGSYGYTF
TRBV2	.	.	TRBJ2-7	TGTGCCAGCAGTGCGAGCGGCTACGAGCAGTACTTC	CASSASGYEQYF
TRBV5-4	TRBD1	.	TRBJ1-2	TGTGCCAGCAGCCGAACCGGGACAGGGGGCAGCTACACCTTC	CASSRTGTGGSYTF
TRBV3-1/TRBV3-2	TRBD2	.	TRBJ2-5	TGTGCCAGCAGCAACCGGGGGGGCCAAGAGACCCAGTACTTC	CASSNRGGQETQYF
TRBV5-1	TRBD1	.	TRBJ2-3	TGCGCCAGCAGCTTGGCCCCGGACAGGGTACGCGCAGATACGCAGTATTTT	CASSLAPDRVRADTQYF
TRBV6-4	.	.	TRBJ2-6	TGTGCCAGCAGTGACGTCGGCTCTGGGGCCAACGTCCTGACTTTC	CASSDVGSGANVLTF
TRBV19	TRBD1	.	TRBJ1-5	TGTGCCAGTAGTAAAGGGACAGCGATAATTAGCAATCAGCCCCAGCATTTT	CASSKGTAIISNQPQHF
TRBV7-9	TRBD2	.	TRBJ2-2	TGTGCCAGCAGCTTAGCTTTTAGCGGGAGGGCCGCGAACACCGGGGAGCTGTTTTTT	CASSLAFSGRAANTGELFF
TRBV7-9	TRBD1	.	TRBJ2-3	TGTGCCAGCAGCCTCGACAGGGGCGTGGGCACAGATACGCAGTATTTT	CASSLDRGVGTDTQYF
TRBV6-5	.	.	TRBJ2-3	TGTGCCAGCAGTTACCGATCTCTAGGTACAGATACGCAGTATTTT	CASSYRSLGTDTQYF
TRBV28	.	.	TRBJ2-1	TGTGCCAGCAGTTCAAACAATGAGCAGTTCTTC	CASSSNNEQFF
TRBV19	TRBD1	few	TRBJ1-1	TGTGCCAGTAGTATCACTCAGGGGGCCGAAGCTTTCTTT	CASSITQGAEAFF
TRBV27	.	.	TRBJ1-5	TGTGCCAGCAGTATTGGCAGGGTTCAGCCCCAGCATTTT	CASSIGRVQPQHF